The 9 T cell receptor beta chains presented below share a single source sample, sequenced in a study of technical replicates of blood from a few donors. Assay used: immunoSEQ multiplex PCR; TCRdb lists only in-frame clones, some missing. The data contain about 34,000 clones, around nine tenths of them singletons. Sequencing input: PBMCs. All receptors derive from a human donor in good health. Some clones in this sample may be carry-over from other donors' samples.

The CDR3 sequence is CASSVGDRGSGELFF. The CDR3 nucleotides are TGTGCCAGCAGCGTCGGGGACAGGGGATCCGGGGAGCTGTTTTTT. The V call is TRBV9, the J call TRBJ2-2, with TRBD1 matching 10 bases. The junction had 4 bases not matched to a gene; V was cut back by 2 bases and J by 6 bases. From germline, CDR1 is SGDLS and CDR2 YYNGEE. CDR3 length: 15 residues. The full variable domain, in which reference TRBV9 and TRBJ2-2 provide the parts outside the CDR3, is DSGVTQTPKHLITATGQRVTLRCSPRSGDLSVYWYQQSLDQGLQFLIQYYNGEERAKGNILERFSAQQFPDLHSELNLSSLELGDSALYFCASSVGDRGSGELFFGEGSRLTVL.

V is TRBV19 and J is TRBJ2-7; 7 nucleotides match TRBD1. Per germline, CDR1 LNHDA and CDR2 SQIVND (reference sequence). The length of the CDR3 is 14 residues. V was pared by 5 bases and J by 3 bases, with 7 bases of the junction left unmatched. Here the CDR3 reads CASSPGTAFYEQYF. DNA of the CDR3: TGTGCCAGTAGTCCCGGGACAGCCTTCTACGAGCAGTACTTC. The variable domain in full, completed from reference TRBV19 and TRBJ2-7, reads DGGITQSPKYLFRKEGQNVTLSCEQNLNHDAMYWYRQDPGQGLRLIYYSQIVNDFQKGDIAEGYSVSREKKESFPLTVTSAQKNPTAFYLCASSPGTAFYEQYFGPGTRLTVT.

This clone has just a few counts. The chain uses TRBV4-1 and TRBJ2-7; 10 bases line up with TRBD1. With 6 bases clipped from V and 0 bases from J, the junction kept 5 bases outside the gene matches. From germline, CDR1 is MGHRA and CDR2 YSYEKL. The CDR3 loop spans 15 amino acids. The CDR3 here is CASSRTGGDSYEQYF. CDR3 bases: TGCGCCAGCAGTCGGACAGGGGGAGACTCCTACGAGCAGTACTTC.

Written as DNA, the CDR3 is TGTGCCACCAGCAGACGGGCGGGGATAATCTCTGGGGCCAACGTCCTGACTTTC. Residues: CATSRRAGIISGANVLTF. This chain uses TRBV15 with TRBJ2-6, with D possibly TRBD2 on 6 matching bases. The germline V gene has CDR1 LNHNV and CDR2 YYDKDF (reference sequence). The CDR3 runs 18 residues. Trimming stripped 2 bases from V and 0 bases from J, with 14 bases between.

J is TRBJ2-7 and V is TRBV5-1; weak D call: TRBD1 (6 bases). The germline gives CDR1 SGHRS, CDR2 YFSETQ. Trimming removed 3 bases from V and 1 base from J, with 14 bases in between. This CDR3 contains 15 residues. The CDR3 region has the DNA TGCGCCAGCAGCTGGAAGGGGGACAAATCCTACGAGCAGTACTTC. Its translation is CASSWKGDKSYEQYF.

The chain couples TRBV6-5 to TRBJ1-6, with D maybe TRBD1 (5 bases). V lost 4 bases and J lost 9, with 13 bases in between. CDR3 length equals 14 residues. Germline CDR1 reads MNHEY; CDR2 reads SVGAGI. The CDR3 spells CASSFGGIGSPLHF. CDR3 nucleotides: TGTGCCAGCAGTTTCGGGGGAATTGGTTCACCCCTCCACTTT.

V gene TRBV18 combines with J gene TRBJ2-7; 9 nucleotides match TRBD2. From germline, CDR1 is KGHSH and CDR2 LQKENI. V gave up 6 bases and J gave up 0 bases; unmatched junction bases: 12. CDR3 size: 17 residues. The CDR3 reads CASSPEISGGRSYEQYF. In nucleotides, the CDR3 is TGTGCCAGCTCCCCCGAGATTAGCGGGGGTCGCTCCTACGAGCAGTACTTC.

The table lists this clone with a count of one. The V and J genes are TRBV19 and TRBJ1-1; 7 bases line up with TRBD1. The CDR3 has 16 amino acids. Germline V gene sequence: CDR1 LNHDA, CDR2 SQIVND (reference sequence). Losses at the gene ends were 5 bases for V and 4 bases for J; bases not matched to a gene: 13. The CDR3 protein is CASSQGRNRGITEAFF. The CDR3 DNA follows: TGTGCCAGTAGTCAAGGACGGAACAGGGGAATCACTGAAGCTTTCTTT.

The chain is built from TRBV2 and TRBJ2-5, with 9 bases that match TRBD2. CDR1 and CDR2 from the germline V gene are SNHLY and FYNNEI. Germline trimming cut 1 base from V and 9 bases from J; bases unmatched to any gene: 6. The CDR3 sequence is 14 residues long. The CDR3 sequence is CASSEGLAVGPQYF. The CDR3 DNA follows: TGTGCCAGCAGTGAAGGACTAGCGGTGGGGCCCCAGTACTTC.